The sequence of this T cell receptor beta chain was determined in a study of CXCR3-negative and CXCR3-positive naive CD8 T cells. A word on this clonotype: The antigen is not known.

The CDR3 length is 15 residues. CDR1 is SGHDT, CDR2 YYEEEE, per germline. TRB cDNA libraries were made by UMI-labeled 5' RACE. TCRdb reprocessed the 5' RACE reads and reports one entry per CDR3 protein, with no DNA. Its table records 130,000 or so distinct CDR3 sequences. General study points: CXCR3-negative naive cells had less hydrophobic TRB CDR3s than did CXCR3-positive naive cells. Similar TRBV-TRBJ usage characterized naive CXCR3-negative and CXCR3-positive cells; memory cells differed.

The sequence came from a human donor in good health. Some clones in this sample may be carry-over from other donors' samples. Sequencing used naive CXCR3- CD8+ T cells from blood. Sample subset: CD45RO-CCR7+CD27+CD95- naive CD8+ T cells lacking CXCR3 (TNR3-). The rearrangement uses TRBV5-6 and TRBJ2-3; TCRdb's D call of TRBD2 is untestable without DNA. CDR3 sequence: CASSWGAEVGDTQYF.